This T cell receptor (beta chain) stems from a study of radiation and T cells in renal cell carcinoma. Whole-study context: Nephrectomy followed 15 Gy stereotactic body radiation by 4 weeks.

TCRdb keeps only in-frame clones here, not all; method: immunoSEQ multiplex PCR. The data show 110,000 to 150,000 clones, with 70% to 90% seen just once and roughly 25% held by the top ten. This clone occurred once. Noted time point: baseline pretreatment blood. Treatment defined: 15 Gy SBRT to primary tumor, nephrectomy 4 weeks later. After SBRT, blood was collected at 2 and 4 weeks, plus baseline. This TCR was recovered from a woman between 50 and 59 years old with renal cell carcinoma. This sample comprised blood, obtained from a patient whose treatment included radiotherapy and nephrectomy.

CDR3 in amino acids: CASSQDYLGQGNTEAFF. CDR3 DNA sequence: TGCGCCAGCAGCCAAGATTATTTGGGGCAGGGGAACACTGAAGCTTTCTTT. The chain links TRBV4-3 to TRBJ1-1, with D possibly TRBD1 on 5 matching bases. CDR3 length equals 17 residues. Germline V gene sequence: CDR1 LGHNA, CDR2 YSLEER. With 0 bases removed from V and 1 base from J, the gap between germline ends came to 15 bases.